The 5 T cell receptor beta chains below come from one sample, sequenced in a study of blood T cell repertoires in COVID-19. Measured with immunoSEQ multiplex PCR; TCRdb has only the in-frame clones, and not every one. The repertoire includes about 240,000 clones, around 82% of them detected once, and about 4.8% sits in the top ten. Sequencing was performed on peripheral blood. These receptor sequences come from a woman in her 70s with acute or convalescent COVID-19.

This chain joins TRBV28 and TRBJ2-5; D might be TRBD1 (6 bases). CDR1 and CDR2 (germline): MDHEN, SYDVKM. Trimming stripped 2 bases from V and 5 bases from J, with 12 bases between. This CDR3 contains 14 residues. CDR3 residues: CASSLTGLEETQYF. Written as DNA, the CDR3 is TGTGCCAGCAGTTTAACAGGGTTGGAGGAGACCCAGTACTTC. Combining the CDR3 with reference TRBV28 and TRBJ2-5 gives the whole variable domain DVKVTQSSRYLVKRTGEKVFLECVQDMDHENMFWYRQDPGLGLRLIYFSYDVKMKEKGDIPEGYSVSREKKERFSLILESASTNQTSMYLCASSLTGLEETQYFGPGTRLLVL.

The chain employs TRBV6-5 and TRBJ1-6; D unclear. Trimming cost V 5 bases and J 11 bases, with 16 bases left between them. The CDR3 runs to 14 residues. Looked up from germline, CDR1 is MNHEY and CDR2 is SVGAGI. The CDR3 DNA is TGTGCCAGCAGTCGGGAACAACGAACTCCACCCCTCCACTTT. It is translated as CASSREQRTPPLHF.

The chain has TRBV6-5 and TRBJ2-7; a weak D match, TRBD2 (6 bases). CDR3 length: 14 residues. CDR1 is MNHEY and CDR2 is SVGAGI in the germline V gene. With 6 bases removed from V and 7 bases from J, the gap between germline ends came to 19 bases. CDR3 residues: CASRRGILSGEQYF. The CDR3 DNA sequence: TGTGCCAGCAGACGGGGGATCCTTTCGGGGGAGCAGTACTTC.

This clone was seen once. This chain connects TRBV6-5 to TRBJ2-3; the D gene is possibly TRBD2 (5 bases). Deletions cut 8 bases from V and 0 bases from J, with 12 bases between. Germline CDR1 is MNHEY and CDR2 is SVGAGI. CDR3 size: 14 residues. The CDR3 loop reads CASGRVTSTDTQYF. In DNA, the CDR3 is TGTGCCAGCGGGAGAGTTACTAGCACAGATACGCAGTATTTT.

The chain uses TRBV9 and TRBJ2-5, with 7 bases that match TRBD1. CDR3 length: 13 amino acids. CDR1 is SGDLS and CDR2 is YYNGEE in the germline V gene. V was pared by 4 bases and J by 2 bases, with 2 bases of the junction left unmatched. The CDR3 region is CASSLDRQETQYF. CDR3 in DNA: TGTGCCAGCAGCCTGGACAGGCAAGAGACCCAGTACTTC.